What follows are 22 T cell receptor beta chains derived from one specimen sequenced in a study of cytotoxic CD8 clonotypes in ibrutinib-treated CLL. Libraries were prepared by immunoSEQ multiplex PCR; TCRdb keeps only in-frame clonotypes and omits some of them. Among nearly 300,000 clones, about 72% were seen once, and the ten largest hold about 5%. This material consisted of PBMCs, taken at disease progression, from a patient treated with ibrutinib. Every receptor here comes from a human donor with chronic lymphocytic leukemia.

V and J are TRBV5-1 and TRBJ2-7; 10 bases align to TRBD1. The CDR3 spans 16 residues. Germline CDR1 is SGHRS and CDR2 is YFSETQ. Losses at the gene ends were 4 bases for V and 2 bases for J; bases not matched to a gene: 9. The CDR3 loop is CASSKAGTGVPYEQYF. Written as DNA, the CDR3 is TGCGCCAGCAGCAAGGCCGGGACAGGGGTTCCCTACGAGCAGTACTTC.

The chain recombines TRBV18 with TRBJ2-3, with 10 bases matching TRBD2. CDR1 is KGHSH, CDR2 LQKENI, per germline. V gave up 3 bases and J gave up 6 bases; unmatched junction bases: 15. CDR3 length equals 18 residues. CDR3 coding DNA: TGTGCCAGCTCACCTCCGACAGCTATAGCGGGAGGAAGGGATACGCAGTATTTT. Its translation: CASSPPTAIAGGRDTQYF.

About this clone itself: This likely stems from a read error, as it lies one base from a far larger clone. The chain links TRBV6-6 to TRBJ2-3, with TRBD1 matching 7 bases. With 2 bases clipped from V and 6 bases from J, the junction kept 2 bases outside the gene matches. The CDR3 consists of 13 residues. Germline V CDR1 and CDR2: MNHNY, SVGAGI (reference sequence). The CDR3 spells CASSYQTGDTQYF. The CDR3 DNA reads TGTGCCAGCAGTTACCAGACAGGGGATACGCAGTATTTT.

The chain has TRBV6-5 and TRBJ2-7; 7 bases map to TRBD2. Germline CDR1 and CDR2: MNHEY and SVGAGI. This CDR3 is built from 14 residues. Trimming cost V 5 bases and J 6 bases; bases outside gene matches: 10. The CDR3 is CASSTGRPSVEQYF. As DNA, the CDR3 is TGTGCCAGCAGTACCGGGAGGCCTAGCGTCGAGCAGTACTTC.

J is TRBJ2-2 and V is TRBV9; D call uncertain. This CDR3 is built from 15 residues. Trimming removed 0 bases from V and 7 bases from J, with 13 bases in between. Germline CDR1 and CDR2: SGDLS and YYNGEE. CDR3 DNA sequence: TGTGCCAGCAGCGTAGTCCCAGATGGTAACGGGGAGCTGTTTTTT. It yields the protein CASSVVPDGNGELFF.

The V and J genes are TRBV7-8 and TRBJ1-2; D may be TRBD1 (6 bases). CDR1 is SGHVS, CDR2 FQNEAQ, per germline. Trimming took off 5 bases at V and 8 bases at J, with 15 bases between the two ends. CDR3 length: 13 residues. The CDR3 nucleotides are TGTGCCAGCAGCCCCCGGGGGGGCGAGGGCTACACCTTC. It encodes CASSPRGGEGYTF.

The chain couples TRBV27 to TRBJ2-5, with TRBD1 as a possible D gene (6 bases). The ends were cut back, 2 bases at V and 4 bases at J, with 8 bases in the middle. This CDR3 is 13 amino acids long. Germline V gene lookup returns CDR1 MNHEY and CDR2 SMNVEV (reference sequence). DNA for the CDR3: TGTGCCAGCAGTTTAGGGGGCCCAGAGACCCAGTACTTC. This gives the protein CASSLGGPETQYF.

The gene calls are TRBV5-4 and TRBJ2-1; D gene unclear. Looked up from germline, CDR1 is SGHNT and CDR2 is YYREEE (reference sequence). CDR3 length equals 13 residues. Trimming stripped 1 base from V and 3 bases from J, with 5 bases between. CDR3: CASSLTGYNEQFF. For the CDR3, the DNA is TGTGCCAGCAGCTTGACCGGCTACAATGAGCAGTTCTTC. The complete variable domain, with remaining parts taken from reference TRBV5-4 and TRBJ2-1, reads ETGVTQSPTHLIKTRGQQVTLRCSSQSGHNTVSWYQQALGQGPQFIFQYYREEENGRGNFPPRFSGLQFPNYSSELNVNALELDDSALYLCASSLTGYNEQFFGPGTRLTVL.

This chain uses TRBV4-1 with TRBJ2-7; the D gene is possibly TRBD2 (5 bases). From germline, CDR1 is MGHRA and CDR2 YSYEKL. The CDR3 is 17 amino acids. The germline V and J ends were trimmed by 3 bases and 3 bases, with 21 bases remaining between them. In DNA form, the CDR3 reads TGCGCCAGCAGCCATGATGCCCTCGTTGGTGGGAGCTACGAGCAGTACTTC. This encodes CASSHDALVGGSYEQYF.

The CDR3 sequence is CASSLRDIRYEQYF. In DNA, the CDR3 is TGTGCCAGCAGCCTCCGGGACATCAGGTACGAGCAGTACTTC. The chain employs TRBV7-2 and TRBJ2-7, with a possible D match to TRBD1 (6 bases). The ends were cut back, 5 bases at V and 4 bases at J, with 15 bases in the middle. The CDR3 runs 14 residues. Germline V CDR1 and CDR2: SGHTA, FQGNSA.

The chain carries TRBV7-9 and TRBJ2-1; TRBD1 matches at 8 bases. The CDR3 sequence is 16 residues long. CDR1 is SEHNR, CDR2 FQNEAQ, per germline (reference sequence). V was clipped by 0 bases and J by 2 bases; unmatched bases: 3. The CDR3 reads CASSLAQGAAYNEQFF. CDR3 bases: TGTGCCAGCAGCTTAGCTCAGGGGGCAGCCTACAATGAGCAGTTCTTC.

The sample holds one count of this clone. The chain is built from TRBV14 and TRBJ2-2; TRBD1 is a possible D gene (6 bases). With 0 bases removed from V and 5 bases from J, the gap between germline ends came to 16 bases. The CDR3 consists of 17 residues. CDR1 and CDR2 (germline): SGHDN, FVKESK. CDR3 in amino acids: CASSQERGGPVTGELFF. CDR3 nucleotide sequence: TGTGCCAGCAGCCAAGAACGTGGGGGCCCGGTTACCGGGGAGCTGTTTTTT.

The chain has TRBV11-2 and TRBJ1-1; no clear D gene. The CDR3 sequence is 13 residues long. The V and J ends lost 5 bases and 1 base respectively, with 8 bases between them. CDR1 SGHAT and CDR2 FQNNGV come from the germline V gene. This chain's CDR3 is CASSPRSNTEAFF. The DNA for the CDR3 is TGTGCCAGCAGCCCCCGGTCGAACACTGAAGCTTTCTTT. Variable domain in full (rest from reference TRBV11-2 and TRBJ1-1): EAGVAQSPRYKIIEKRQSVAFWCNPISGHATLYWYQQILGQGPKLLIQFQNNGVVDDSQLPKDRFSAERLKGVDSTLKIQPAKLEDSAVYLCASSPRSNTEAFFGQGTRLTVV.

The V call is TRBV5-1, the J call TRBJ1-2; unclear D gene. V was trimmed by 1 base and J by 7 bases, leaving 20 bases between them. CDR1 SGHRS and CDR2 YFSETQ come from the germline V gene. CDR3 length equals 16 residues. The CDR3: CASSLSPGQRSGGYTF. Here the CDR3 DNA reads TGCGCCAGCAGCTTGTCTCCAGGCCAAAGGTCTGGTGGCTACACCTTC.

This chain connects TRBV5-4 to TRBJ2-2; TRBD1 agrees at 7 bases. V shed 4 bases, J shed 7 bases, and the junction held 4 bases outside the gene matches. Germline CDR1 reads SGHNT; CDR2 reads YYREEE (reference sequence). The CDR3 extends over 13 amino acids. The CDR3 region has the DNA TGTGCCAGCAGCGGGACAGTTAGCGGGGAGCTGTTTTTT. Translation: CASSGTVSGELFF.

This chain links TRBV28 with TRBJ1-5, with TRBD1 matching 7 bases. The CDR3 loop spans 15 amino acids. J was trimmed by 0 bases and V by 6 bases; bases with no gene match: 5. From germline, CDR1 is MDHEN and CDR2 SYDVKM. The CDR3 sequence is CASRGQIYSNQPQHF. The DNA of the CDR3 is TGTGCCAGCAGGGGACAGATCTATAGCAATCAGCCCCAGCATTTT. Drawing the rest from reference TRBV28 and TRBJ1-5, the complete variable domain is DVKVTQSSRYLVKRTGEKVFLECVQDMDHENMFWYRQDPGLGLRLIYFSYDVKMKEKGDIPEGYSVSREKKERFSLILESASTNQTSMYLCASRGQIYSNQPQHFGDGTRLSIL.

The chain employs TRBV7-2 and TRBJ2-5; 7 bases match TRBD2. The germline gives CDR1 SGHTA, CDR2 FQGNSA. V was clipped by 5 bases and J by 4 bases; unmatched bases: 10. The CDR3 is made up of 15 amino acids. As DNA, the CDR3 is TGTGCCAGCAGCGAAAGCGGGATTCAACCAGAGACCCAGTACTTC. It specifies CASSESGIQPETQYF.

The CDR3 region is CASSLLAGGHQETQYF. The CDR3 DNA reads TGTGCCAGCAGTTTGCTAGCGGGAGGCCACCAAGAGACCCAGTACTTC. V usage is TRBV28 and J usage is TRBJ2-5; 11 nucleotides line up with TRBD2. The germline V gene encodes CDR1 MDHEN and CDR2 SYDVKM. V lost 3 bases to trimming and J lost 0 bases; unmatched junction nucleotides: 3. The CDR3 length is 16 residues.

This sequence joins TRBV11-3 and TRBJ2-7, with 7 bases that match TRBD2. CDR1 and CDR2 (germline): SGHNT, YENEEA. CDR3 size: 14 residues. V dropped 1 base and J dropped 2; count of bases not matched to a gene: 2. This chain's CDR3 is CASSLGSGPYEQYF. The CDR3 nucleotides read TGTGCCAGCAGCTTAGGTAGCGGGCCCTACGAGCAGTACTTC.

The chain has TRBV11-2 and TRBJ2-3, with TRBD2 matching 10 bases. From germline, CDR1 is SGHAT and CDR2 FQNNGV. V gave up 3 bases and J gave up 1 base; unmatched junction bases: 4. The CDR3 loop spans 16 amino acids. In nucleotides, the CDR3 is TGTGCCAGCAGCTTCATCGGGACTAGCGGCACAGATACGCAGTATTTT. Translated, it gives CASSFIGTSGTDTQYF.

This clone was seen a few times. This chain links TRBV19 with TRBJ1-5; D is uncertain. The germline V and J ends were trimmed by 3 bases and 4 bases, with 7 bases remaining between them. The CDR3 is 13 amino acids. Germline V CDR1 and CDR2: LNHDA, SQIVND (reference sequence). The CDR3 spells CASSISENQPQHF. The CDR3 DNA sequence: TGTGCCAGTAGTATTTCAGAGAATCAGCCCCAGCATTTT.

This clone was seen a few times. The chain recombines TRBV29-1 with TRBJ2-5; tentative D call: TRBD2 (6 bases). The CDR3 sequence is 12 residues long. CDR1 and CDR2 from the germline V gene are SQVTM and ANQGSEA. With 5 bases removed from V and 2 bases from J, the gap between germline ends came to 9 bases. The CDR3 reads CSVRREQETQYF. DNA for the CDR3: TGCAGCGTTAGGAGGGAACAAGAGACCCAGTACTTC.